Each of the 18 T cell receptor beta chains below was sequenced from the same sample in a study of CD8+ T cells in alopecia areata. Following extraction, RNA underwent reverse transcription to cDNA, which served as the sequencing template. Produced via immunoSEQ multiplex PCR; TCRdb's table is partial and in-frame only. The sample comprises about 300,000 clones, 58% of which are singletons, and 1.8% rests with the top ten. Treatment indicated: oral pan-JAK inhibitor, 5-10 mg twice daily. Material: CD4+ T cells sorted from blood, obtained at week 24, from a patient treated with tofacitinib. The receptors stem from a human donor with alopecia areata.

The genes are TRBV10-3 and TRBJ1-4; tentatively, D is TRBD1 (5 bases). Trimming took off 6 bases at V and 6 bases at J, with 11 bases between the two ends. Germline CDR1 and CDR2: ENHRY and SYGVKD. The CDR3 is 13 residues long. The CDR3 here is CAIREGMYEKLFF. The CDR3 region has the DNA TGTGCCATCAGGGAGGGGATGTATGAAAAACTGTTTTTT.

This clone was observed a few times. The chain is built from TRBV29-1 and TRBJ2-1, with a weak D call TRBD2 (6 bases). Trimming removed 8 bases at V and 10 bases at J, with 15 bases between. This CDR3 is 11 amino acids long. Germline CDR1 SQVTM, CDR2 ANQGSEA. CDR3 DNA sequence: TGCAGCCCGATACTAGCTGGCGAGCAGTTCTTC. Protein: CSPILAGEQFF.

This chain uses TRBV7-2 with TRBJ1-4; D is unclear. Trimming left V 5 bases short and J 8 bases short, with 12 bases between. CDR1 is SGHTA and CDR2 is FQGNSA in the germline V gene. CDR3 size: 13 residues. The CDR3 coding sequence is TGTGCCAGCAGCGGCGAGGCCAAGGAAAAACTGTTTTTT. Translated, it gives CASSGEAKEKLFF.

The rearrangement uses TRBV28 and TRBJ1-5; 7 bases line up with TRBD1. The CDR3 has 15 residues. Trimming took 6 bases from V and 2 from J; bases not matched to a gene: 7. The germline V gene encodes CDR1 MDHEN and CDR2 SYDVKM. Here the CDR3 DNA reads TGTGCCAGCAGCTCCCAGGGGGATCGCAATCAGCCCCAGCATTTT. It translates to CASSSQGDRNQPQHF.

The CDR3 sequence is CAWSRIPYGYTF. CDR3 DNA: TGTGCCTGGTCTAGGATCCCATATGGCTACACCTTC. The chain recombines TRBV30 with TRBJ1-2; D not resolved. The CDR3 covers 12 residues. Trimming took 5 bases from V and 5 from J, leaving 12 bases between them. CDR1 and CDR2 from the germline V gene are GTSNPN and SVGIG (reference sequence).

The V gene is TRBV11-2, the J gene TRBJ2-7; 9 positions match TRBD1. V lost 6 bases, J lost 3 bases, and 6 bases stayed unmatched. CDR3 length: 14 amino acids. Germline CDR1 and CDR2: SGHAT and FQNNGV. CDR3: CASSRQGEYYEQYF. Written as DNA, the CDR3 is TGTGCCAGCAGTCGACAGGGGGAATACTACGAGCAGTACTTC. Filled out from reference TRBV11-2 and TRBJ2-7, the complete variable domain reads EAGVAQSPRYKIIEKRQSVAFWCNPISGHATLYWYQQILGQGPKLLIQFQNNGVVDDSQLPKDRFSAERLKGVDSTLKIQPAKLEDSAVYLCASSRQGEYYEQYFGPGTRLTVT.

This clone was found a few times. The chain links TRBV15 to TRBJ2-2, with D possibly matching TRBD1 (6 bases). V lost 0 bases, J lost 0 bases, and 8 bases lay in between. The germline gives CDR1 LNHNV, CDR2 YYDKDF (reference sequence). The length of the CDR3 is 16 residues. In DNA form, the CDR3 reads TGTGCCACCAGCAGAGATAAGGGGGCGAACACCGGGGAGCTGTTTTTT. It yields the protein CATSRDKGANTGELFF. The variable domain in full, with the rest retrieved from reference TRBV15 and TRBJ2-2, is DAMVIQNPRYQVTQFGKPVTLSCSQTLNHNVMYWYQQKSSQAPKLLFHYYDKDFNNEADTPDNFQSRRPNTSFCFLDIRSPGLGDTAMYLCATSRDKGANTGELFFGEGSRLTVL.

V is TRBV4-1 and J is TRBJ2-6; D is unresolved. Germline CDR1 MGHRA, CDR2 YSYEKL. Trimming left V 2 bases short and J 0 bases short, with 17 bases between. This CDR3 is built from 19 residues. The CDR3 spells CASSQPSNHLTSGANVLTF. DNA of the CDR3: TGCGCCAGCAGCCAACCGAGTAATCACCTTACCTCTGGGGCCAACGTCCTGACTTTC.

This clone was counted a single time. The chain uses TRBV28 and TRBJ2-7; D is undetermined. The CDR3 is 10 residues long. Germline V gene lookup returns CDR1 MDHEN and CDR2 SYDVKM. V lost 4 bases to trimming and J lost 7 bases, with 5 bases between them. CDR3 amino acids: CASSWGEQYF. In DNA form, the CDR3 reads TGTGCCAGCAGTTGGGGTGAGCAGTACTTC. Based on the CDR3 plus reference TRBV28 and TRBJ2-7, the full variable domain is DVKVTQSSRYLVKRTGEKVFLECVQDMDHENMFWYRQDPGLGLRLIYFSYDVKMKEKGDIPEGYSVSREKKERFSLILESASTNQTSMYLCASSWGEQYFGPGTRLTVT.

J is TRBJ2-5 and V is TRBV29-1; D is ambiguous. Trimming took off 3 bases at V and 4 bases at J, with 15 bases between the two ends. Germline V lookup: CDR1 SQVTM, CDR2 ANQGSEA. This CDR3 is built from 14 residues. As DNA, the CDR3 is TGCAGCGTTGACCAAGACGGCACCGCAGAGACCCAGTACTTC. Its protein is CSVDQDGTAETQYF.

The CDR3 DNA is TGTGCCAGCAGCTACCCTAGCGGGGGGTTGTCCTACAATGAGCAGTTCTTC. This codes for CASSYPSGGLSYNEQFF. The J gene is TRBJ2-1, the V gene TRBV5-6; 11 positions agree with TRBD2. V shed 3 bases and J 1 base; nucleotides not matched to a gene: 6. CDR3 length equals 17 residues. CDR1 is SGHDT, CDR2 YYEEEE, per germline.

This clone has only a few counts. The chain joins TRBV11-2 to TRBJ2-6; the D gene is possibly TRBD2 (5 bases). The germline CDR1 and CDR2 sequences are SGHAT and FQNNGV. Trimming pared 2 bases from V and 0 bases from J, leaving 8 bases between. The CDR3 contains 16 residues. The CDR3 loop reads CASSLIGNSGANVLTF. CDR3 coding DNA: TGTGCCAGCAGCTTAATCGGGAACTCTGGGGCCAACGTCCTGACTTTC.

The rearrangement links TRBV7-9 to TRBJ2-5; tentatively, D is TRBD2 (6 bases). Looked up from germline, CDR1 is SEHNR and CDR2 is FQNEAQ (reference sequence). The CDR3 covers 12 residues. CDR3 nucleotides: TGTGGAAGCAGGCGGGCGGGGGAGACCCAGTACTTC. As protein: CGSRRAGETQYF. Drawing the rest from reference TRBV7-9 and TRBJ2-5, the complete variable domain is DTGVSQNPRHKITKRGQNVTFRCDPISEHNRLYWYRQTLGQGPEFLTYFQNEAQLEKSRLLSDRFSAERPKGSFSTLEIQRTEQGDSAMYLCGSRRAGETQYFGPGTRLLVL.

The gene calls are TRBV29-1 and TRBJ2-7, with 11 bases aligning to TRBD2. Germline V gives CDR1 SQVTM, CDR2 ANQGSEA. The CDR3 totals 14 residues. J lost 7 bases, V lost 6 bases, and 11 bases had no gene match. CDR3 DNA: TGCAGCGTCGTGGGCCTAGCGGGGGGTTTGGAGCAGTACTTC. Its translation: CSVVGLAGGLEQYF.

The V and J genes are TRBV5-4 and TRBJ2-1; D is ambiguous. The CDR3 spans 15 residues. V was cut by 2 bases and J by 0 bases, with 9 bases left in between. Germline CDR1 SGHNT, CDR2 YYREEE (reference sequence). The CDR3 DNA is TGTGCCAGCAGCTTTCGTGAGAGCTCCTACAATGAGCAGTTCTTC. This codes for CASSFRESSYNEQFF.

Turning to this clone: Other nucleotide sequences in the sample specify the same CDR3. The chain is built from TRBV30 and TRBJ2-7, with D unclear. Germline lookup yields CDR1 GTSNPN and CDR2 SVGIG (reference sequence). The CDR3 totals 12 residues. Trimming pared 0 bases from V and 2 bases from J, leaving 5 bases between. The CDR3 DNA reads as TGTGCCTGGAGTGTAGGTCCCTACGAGCAGTACTTC. Its protein product is CAWSVGPYEQYF.

The CDR3 loop reads CASSFLISGPYGYTF. Here the CDR3 DNA reads TGTGCCAGCAGCTTCCTTATTTCAGGGCCCTATGGCTACACCTTC. The V gene is TRBV7-9, the J gene TRBJ1-2; tentatively, D is TRBD1 (5 bases). The V end lost 3 bases, the J end lost 4 bases, and 15 bases lay between the germline ends. CDR3 length: 15 amino acids. The germline gives CDR1 SEHNR, CDR2 FQNEAQ (reference sequence).

This chain joins TRBV7-9 and TRBJ2-5, with a weak D call TRBD1 (5 bases). CDR1 SEHNR and CDR2 FQNEAQ come from the germline V gene (reference sequence). The ends were cut back, 5 bases at V and 1 base at J, with 14 bases in the middle. The CDR3 runs 15 residues. CDR3 residues: CASSQGLQGQETQYF. As DNA, the CDR3 is TGTGCCAGCAGCCAAGGCCTGCAGGGCCAAGAGACCCAGTACTTC.